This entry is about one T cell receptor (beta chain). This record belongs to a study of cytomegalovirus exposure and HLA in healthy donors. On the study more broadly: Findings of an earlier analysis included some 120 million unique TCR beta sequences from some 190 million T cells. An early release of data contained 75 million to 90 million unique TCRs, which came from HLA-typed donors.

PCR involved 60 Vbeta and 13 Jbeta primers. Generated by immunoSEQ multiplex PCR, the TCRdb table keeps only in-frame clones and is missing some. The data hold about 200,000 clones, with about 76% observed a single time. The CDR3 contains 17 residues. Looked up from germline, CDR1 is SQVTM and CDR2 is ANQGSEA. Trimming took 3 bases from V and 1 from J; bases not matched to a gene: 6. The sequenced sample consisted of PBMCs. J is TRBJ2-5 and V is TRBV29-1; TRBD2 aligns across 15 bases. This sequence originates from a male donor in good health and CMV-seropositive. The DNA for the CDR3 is TGCAGCGTTGAGGCGGGGGGACTAGCGGGGGGCCAAGAGACCCAGTACTTC. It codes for CSVEAGGLAGGQETQYF.